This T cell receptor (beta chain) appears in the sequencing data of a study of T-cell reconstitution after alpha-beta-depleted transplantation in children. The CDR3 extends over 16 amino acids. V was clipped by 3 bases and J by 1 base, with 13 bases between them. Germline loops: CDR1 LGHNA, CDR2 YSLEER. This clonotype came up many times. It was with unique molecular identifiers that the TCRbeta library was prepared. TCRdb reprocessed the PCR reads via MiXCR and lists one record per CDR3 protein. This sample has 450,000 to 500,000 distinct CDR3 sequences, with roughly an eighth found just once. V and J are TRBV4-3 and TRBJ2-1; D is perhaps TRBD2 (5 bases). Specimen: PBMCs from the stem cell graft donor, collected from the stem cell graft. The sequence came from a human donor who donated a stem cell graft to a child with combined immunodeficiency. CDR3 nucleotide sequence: TGCGCCAGCAGCCAGCTACCCGAGGGTTCCTACAATGAGCAGTTCTTC. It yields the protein CASSQLPEGSYNEQFF.